These T cell receptor beta chains were read from a single sample in a study of cytomegalovirus exposure and HLA in healthy donors. The method was immunoSEQ multiplex PCR; TCRdb's version includes in-frame clones alone and lacks a portion of them. This sample has about 120,000 clones, with almost 85% found just once. The sample taken for sequencing was PBMCs. Receptor source: a woman aged 18-29 years in good health and CMV-seronegative. CDR3s include the opening cysteine and the closing phenylalanine or tryptophan. Fields, in order: clone size, J gene, D gene, V gene, CDR3 DNA, CDR3 protein. The D gene is left open where the match is weak. Size is stated for part of the rows, as once, few or many counts, or as a class when the clone is expanded.

-	TRBJ1-5	-	TRBV19	TGTGCCAGTAGTATAGGAGATCAGCCCCAGCATTTT	CASSIGDQPQHF
-	TRBJ1-4	TRBD1	TRBV5-1	TGCGCCAGCAGCTCGAGGGGGCTGAAAGAAAAACTGTTTTTT	CASSSRGLKEKLFF
-	TRBJ2-7	-	TRBV5-5	TGTGCCAGCAGCTTGTGGCACCCAGCCTACGAGCAGTACTTC	CASSLWHPAYEQYF
few	TRBJ1-5	-	TRBV19	TGTGCCAGTAGTAGGGGGGGCCCCAATCAGCCCCAGCATTTT	CASSRGGPNQPQHF
-	TRBJ2-3	TRBD2	TRBV18	TGTGCCAGCTCCTTTAGCGGGCTAGTAGATACGCAGTATTTT	CASSFSGLVDTQYF
-	TRBJ1-5	-	TRBV4-2	TGTGCCAGCAGCCAAGATATCCGGGGAGATCAGCCCCAGCATTTT	CASSQDIRGDQPQHF
-	TRBJ1-4	TRBD1	TRBV6-1	TGTGCCAGCAGTGACTGGACAGGGTATGAAAAACTGTTTTTT	CASSDWTGYEKLFF
few	TRBJ1-5	-	TRBV7-9	TGTGCCAGCAGCTTAGCGGACCTTCAGGGGTATCAGCCCCAGCATTTT	CASSLADLQGYQPQHF
-	TRBJ2-7	TRBD2	TRBV27	TGTGCCAGCAGTGCCGGGACTAGCAACTACGAGCAGTACTTC	CASSAGTSNYEQYF
-	TRBJ1-1	-	TRBV20-1	TGCAGTGTCAACAGGAACACTGAAGCTTTCTTT	CSVNRNTEAFF
-	TRBJ1-1	-	TRBV5-1	TGCGCCAGCAGCGGACACAGGGACGCGGGCACTGAAGCTTTCTTT	CASSGHRDAGTEAFF
-	TRBJ2-5	-	TRBV11-2	TGTGCCAGCAGCTTAGGCTTGGGGGGAGAGACCCAGTACTTC	CASSLGLGGETQYF
-	TRBJ1-2	-	TRBV27	TGTGCCAGCAGTCCCTCGCAGGGATGGGACTACACCTTC	CASSPSQGWDYTF
-	TRBJ1-1	-	TRBV6-6	TGTGCCAGCAGTTACGAGTCGGGGTGGGCTTTCTTT	CASSYESGWAFF
-	TRBJ2-1	TRBD1	TRBV19	TGTGCCAGTAGGCTTAACGAGGACAGGGTACCCTACAATGAGCAGTTCTTC	CASRLNEDRVPYNEQFF
-	TRBJ1-1	TRBD1	TRBV9	TGTGCCAGCAGCGTAGTTTCACAGGGGCGGACTGAAGCTTTCTTT	CASSVVSQGRTEAFF